This T cell receptor beta chain was found in a study of identical twins. Study observations and caveats: Fewer insertions were carried by abundant cord blood beta clonotypes, but none was seen in memory repertoires. Low generation probability was overrepresented in out-of-frame alpha sequences shared by twins.

Turning to this clonotype: Antigen: not known.

MiXCR was run by TCRdb on the 5' RACE reads, yielding one entry per CDR3 protein. Found here are 200,000 to 250,000 distinct CDR3 sequences, 6.5% to 8.5% of them singletons; the top ten hold more than 1.5%. Trimming at V came to 0 bases and at J to 6 bases, leaving 10 bases not matched to a gene. The CDR3 totals 16 residues. The V gene's germline CDR1 is DFQATT and CDR2 SNEGSKA (reference sequence). Healthy Caucasians supplied all donations. This sample also belongs to another study, concerning yellow fever vaccine responses in identical twins.

Sequencing was done on a sample of memory (CD45RO+) T cells sorted from blood. This receptor was obtained from a woman between 18 and 29 years old in good health. The chain is built from TRBV20-1 and TRBJ2-1, with 8 bases aligning to TRBD2. This CDR3 is CSARDSGRIPFNEQFF. The DNA for the CDR3 is TGCAGTGCTAGAGACAGCGGGAGAATCCCCTTCAATGAGCAGTTCTTC.